The clone carrying this T cell receptor (beta chain) was recorded only once. The antigen is unknown. The entry originates in a study of shared clonotypes between healthy human individuals. Study-level findings and limits: When naive CD4 clonotypes were compared across a few donors, around 5% were shared. Across subsets, estimated richness was generally greater for naive than for memory populations.

As handled by the study authors: ImmunoSEQ sequences covered only the junction and lacked quality scores; filtering therefore differed. Profiling relied on immunoSEQ multiplex PCR, and the TCRdb table lists in-frame clones only, not all of them. D and trimming were read from the DNA, whereas the V and J calls and clone size are those reported in that table. Of 900,000 to 1,200,000 clones listed, 75% to 80% are singletons. Negatively enriched CD4+ T cells were divided by CD45RA into naive and memory. The CDR3 runs 14 residues. Trimming cost V 1 base and J 3 bases; bases outside gene matches: 5. The germline gives CDR1 GTSNPN, CDR2 SVGIG (reference sequence).

This chain connects TRBV30 to TRBJ2-5, with 7 bases lining up with TRBD1. This receptor was obtained from a man aged 18 to 35 in good health. Some clones in this sample may be carry-over from other donors' samples. The sequenced material came from memory CD4+ T cells from PBMCs. Subset specified: CD45RA-negative fraction. Here the CDR3 DNA reads TGTGCCTGGAGTGATCCCGGGACAGAAGAGACCCAGTACTTC. It encodes CAWSDPGTEETQYF.